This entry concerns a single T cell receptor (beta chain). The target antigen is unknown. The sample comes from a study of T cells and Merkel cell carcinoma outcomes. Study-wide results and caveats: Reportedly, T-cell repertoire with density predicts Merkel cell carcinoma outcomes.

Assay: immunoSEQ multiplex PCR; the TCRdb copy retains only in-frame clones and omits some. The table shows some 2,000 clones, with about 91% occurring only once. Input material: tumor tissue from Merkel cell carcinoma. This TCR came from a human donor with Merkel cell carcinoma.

CDR3 sequence reads: CASIPRDGPSGNTIYF. CDR3 nucleotides: TGTGCCAGTATCCCCCGAGACGGCCCCTCTGGAAACACCATATATTTT. The gene calls are TRBV19 and TRBJ1-3, with D hard to call. Germline assignment: CDR1 LNHDA and CDR2 SQIVND (reference sequence). The CDR3 is 16 residues long. V lost 7 bases, J lost 0 bases, and 16 bases lay in between.